A single sample gave rise to the 21 T cell receptor beta chains below, sequenced in a study of shared clonotypes between healthy human individuals. Only in-frame clones appear in the TCRdb table, and some are missing; sequencing was by immunoSEQ multiplex PCR. This sample has some 980,000 clones, with approximately 80% found just once. The sample was memory CD4+ T cells sorted from blood. The subset is: CD45RA-negative fraction. All receptors derive from a man aged 18 to 29 in good health.

A remark on this clone: Other DNA sequences in this sample translate to the same CDR3. This chain links TRBV7-2 with TRBJ1-4; 8 nucleotides align to TRBD1. The CDR3 totals 16 residues. Trimming took 5 bases from V and 2 from J; bases not matched to a gene: 7. Germline CDR1 and CDR2: SGHTA and FQGNSA. CDR3 nucleotide sequence: TGTGCCAGCAGCCCTCGCGACAGGGGCACTAATGAAAAACTGTTTTTT. This codes for CASSPRDRGTNEKLFF.

The rearrangement uses TRBV6-6 and TRBJ1-5; 10 positions agree with TRBD1. The CDR3 covers 15 residues. J gave up 7 bases and V 5 bases, and 8 bases lay outside the gene matches. CDR1 is MNHNY and CDR2 is SVGAGI in the germline V gene (reference sequence). This CDR3 is CASSHRDRGNQPQHF. CDR3 coding DNA: TGTGCCAGCAGTCACCGGGACAGGGGAAACCAGCCCCAGCATTTT.

This chain links TRBV28 with TRBJ1-1; TRBD1 matches at 7 bases. The germline gives CDR1 MDHEN, CDR2 SYDVKM. The CDR3 consists of 15 residues. Trimming cost V 6 bases and J 1 base; bases outside gene matches: 8. The CDR3 bases are TGTGCCAGCAGCCAAACAGGGGACTGGAACACTGAAGCTTTCTTT. It encodes CASSQTGDWNTEAFF.

CDR3 coding DNA: TGTGCCAGCAGCCTAACCCTCGGCGGATCATACGAGCAGTACTTC. The encoded protein is CASSLTLGGSYEQYF. The rearrangement joins TRBV7-9 to TRBJ2-7, with no clear D. This CDR3 comprises 15 residues. Trimming took off 5 bases at V and 4 bases at J, with 18 bases between the two ends. CDR1 and CDR2 from the germline V gene are SEHNR and FQNEAQ (reference sequence).

V and J are TRBV7-2 and TRBJ2-3; no firm D call. V dropped 0 bases and J dropped 2 bases, with 9 bases sitting between them. Germline lookup yields CDR1 SGHTA and CDR2 FQGNSA. This CDR3 has 15 residues. The CDR3 sequence: CASSLAGKSTDTQYF. CDR3 sequence (DNA): TGTGCCAGCAGCTTAGCGGGTAAATCCACAGATACGCAGTATTTT.

On this clone: The same CDR3 arises from other DNA sequences in this sample as well. This chain uses TRBV6-6 with TRBJ1-2; D call uncertain. The ends were cut back, 6 bases at V and 0 bases at J, with 5 bases in the middle. In germline, CDR1 is MNHNY, CDR2 SVGAGI (reference sequence). This CDR3 comprises 12 residues. The CDR3 sequence is CASSSPNYGYTF. The CDR3 coding sequence is TGTGCCAGCAGCTCTCCTAACTATGGCTACACCTTC.

In the case of this clone: This specimen includes other DNA sequences encoding the same CDR3. V usage is TRBV5-1 and J usage is TRBJ1-1; D may be TRBD1 (6 bases). V was shortened by 2 bases and J by 5 bases, with 10 bases between the two germline ends. CDR1 and CDR2 (germline): SGHRS, YFSETQ. The CDR3 consists of 13 residues. The CDR3 DNA reads as TGCGCCAGCAGCTTAAGGGGGGAGACTGAAGCTTTCTTT. It yields the protein CASSLRGETEAFF. Filled out from reference TRBV5-1 and TRBJ1-1, the complete variable domain reads KAGVTQTPRYLIKTRGQQVTLSCSPISGHRSVSWYQQTPGQGLQFLFEYFSETQRNKGNFPGRFSGRQFSNSRSEMNVSTLELGDSALYLCASSLRGETEAFFGQGTRLTVV.

The chain combines TRBV10-3 with TRBJ1-5; possible D gene TRBD1, 6 bases. Germline V gene lookup returns CDR1 ENHRY and CDR2 SYGVKD. V lost 0 bases and J 2 bases, leaving 11 bases between the germline ends. The CDR3 consists of 16 residues. The CDR3 DNA follows: TGTGCCATCAGTGAGTCGGGGGGGCAGGGCAATCAGCCCCAGCATTTT. Translating it yields CAISESGGQGNQPQHF.

J is TRBJ1-6 and V is TRBV27; no firm D call. V lost 2 bases and J lost 3, with 2 bases in between. This CDR3 is built from 13 residues. Germline lookup yields CDR1 MNHEY and CDR2 SMNVEV (reference sequence). The CDR3 DNA is TGTGCCAGCAGTTTACACTATAATTCACCCCTCCACTTT. Residues: CASSLHYNSPLHF.

This chain joins TRBV2 and TRBJ1-2; D not resolved. Germline CDR1 reads SNHLY; CDR2 reads FYNNEI. The CDR3 runs to 13 residues. V was cut by 5 bases and J by 0 bases, with 7 bases left in between. The CDR3 coding sequence is TGTGCCAGCAGTTACCAGCCTAACTATGGCTACACCTTC. This gives the protein CASSYQPNYGYTF.

This rearrangement joins TRBV5-6 to TRBJ2-3; D is possibly TRBD1 (6 bases). The V end was cut by 4 bases, the J end by 4 bases, with 16 bases between. The CDR3 loop spans 15 amino acids. Germline CDR1 is SGHDT and CDR2 is YYEEEE. CDR3 loop: CASSPPGHRADTQYF. CDR3 in DNA: TGTGCCAGCAGCCCGCCGGGACATCGGGCAGATACGCAGTATTTT.

The chain combines TRBV6-6 with TRBJ1-5; D remains unclear. The CDR3 totals 14 residues. V lost 2 bases, J lost 5 bases, and 10 bases lay in between. CDR1 and CDR2 (germline): MNHNY, SVGAGI (reference sequence). CDR3 DNA: TGTGCCAGCAGTTACACCAGAGACGATCAGCCCCAGCATTTT. Translated, it gives CASSYTRDDQPQHF.

This clone has more than one count but fewer than ten. This chain connects TRBV5-6 to TRBJ2-7; possibly TRBD2 for D (7 bases). The CDR3 covers 11 residues. Germline CDR1 and CDR2: SGHDT and YYEEEE. V was cut by 4 bases and J by 11 bases, with 13 bases left in between. CDR3: CASSSTGREYF. In nucleotides, the CDR3 is TGTGCCAGCAGCAGCACAGGGAGGGAGTACTTC.

V usage is TRBV6-1 and J usage is TRBJ2-3; the D call may be TRBD1 or TRBD2 (6 bases each). V lost 7 bases and J 5 bases, leaving 19 bases between the germline ends. The CDR3 consists of 15 residues. CDR1 and CDR2 (germline): MNHNS, SASEGT. This CDR3 is CASNLRGGYGDTQYF. In DNA, the CDR3 is TGTGCCAGCAATCTAAGAGGGGGGTACGGAGATACGCAGTATTTT.

This sequence joins TRBV6-6 and TRBJ1-3, with D tentatively TRBD1 (5 bases). Germline V CDR1 and CDR2: MNHNY, SVGAGI (reference sequence). This CDR3 has 16 amino acids. The germline V and J ends were trimmed by 5 bases and 0 bases, with 14 bases remaining between them. The CDR3 sequence is CASSPQGGRSGNTIYF. Here the CDR3 DNA reads TGTGCCAGCAGTCCTCAGGGAGGCCGCTCTGGAAACACCATATATTTT.

This rearrangement joins TRBV4-1 to TRBJ1-1; 7 bases agree with TRBD1. Germline trimming cut 0 bases from V and 6 bases from J; bases unmatched to any gene: 7. The germline gives CDR1 MGHRA, CDR2 YSYEKL. This CDR3 has 15 amino acids. The CDR3 DNA sequence: TGCGCCAGCAGCCAAGATCAGGGGGGCCCGTCTGAAGCTTTCTTT. This codes for CASSQDQGGPSEAFF.

V usage is TRBV18 and J usage is TRBJ2-3, with 9 bases identical to TRBD2. From germline, CDR1 is KGHSH and CDR2 LQKENI. The CDR3 loop spans 16 amino acids. Trimming took 0 bases from V and 4 from J; bases not matched to a gene: 5. The CDR3 DNA reads TGTGCCAGCTCACCACCGATAGCGGGGGCCTCAGATACGCAGTATTTT. It encodes CASSPPIAGASDTQYF. Variable domain in full (rest from reference TRBV18 and TRBJ2-3): NAGVMQNPRHLVRRRGQEARLRCSPMKGHSHVYWYRQLPEEGLKFMVYLQKENIIDESGMPKERFSAEFPKEGPSILRIQQVVRGDSAAYFCASSPPIAGASDTQYFGPGTRLTVL.

The chain combines TRBV7-2 with TRBJ1-2; D ambiguous. Germline CDR1 is SGHTA and CDR2 is FQGNSA. Trimming pared 4 bases from V and 2 bases from J, leaving 14 bases between. The CDR3 is 15 amino acids. Written as DNA, the CDR3 is TGTGCCAGCAGCTCGCAATCGGGCGGGAACTATGGCTACACCTTC. Translated, it gives CASSSQSGGNYGYTF.

CDR3 residues: CASSVAGRTGTEAFF. The CDR3 DNA reads as TGTGCCAGCAGCGTAGCCGGCAGGACGGGTACTGAAGCTTTCTTT. The chain couples TRBV9 to TRBJ1-1; D not certain. Deletions cut 0 bases from V and 5 bases from J, with 14 bases between. Germline V gene data show CDR1 as SGDLS and CDR2 as YYNGEE. The CDR3 sequence is 15 residues long.

The genes are TRBV5-4 and TRBJ1-2; 9 nucleotides match TRBD1. Per the germline V gene, CDR1 is SGHNT and CDR2 is YYREEE (reference sequence). The CDR3 consists of 15 residues. Trimming at V came to 3 bases and at J to 3 bases, leaving 6 bases not matched to a gene. This CDR3 is CASSWGQGGDYGYTF. CDR3 nucleotide sequence: TGTGCCAGCAGCTGGGGACAGGGAGGCGACTATGGCTACACCTTC.

In regard to this clone: Additional DNA sequences in this sample encode the identical CDR3. The V and J genes are TRBV4-3 and TRBJ2-7; 8 nucleotides match TRBD1. V dropped 4 bases and J dropped 1; count of bases not matched to a gene: 3. Per the germline V gene, CDR1 is LGHNA and CDR2 is YSLEER. The CDR3 is 14 amino acids. The CDR3 DNA is TGCGCCAGCAGCCTCGGACAGGGATCCTACGAGCAGTACTTC. Protein product: CASSLGQGSYEQYF.